The 17 T cell receptor beta chains below all came from one sample that was sequenced in a study of cytomegalovirus exposure and HLA in healthy donors (dated by TCRdb to about 2017). Libraries were constructed by the immunoSEQ multiplex PCR assay. A mixture of 60 forward primers for TCR Vbeta segments and 13 reverse primers for TCR Jbeta segments was used in the multiplex PCR. The clones in this table, taken by TCRdb from immuneACCESS, are in-frame only. Not every clone is retained; where verified, under half of the shortfall comes from an unresolved V gene, and the cause of the rest is unknown. The sample yields under 200,000 clones; roughly 80% were counted once. The leading ten clones occupy about 0.5% of the sample. Sequences were obtained from PBMCs. All receptors come from a woman aged 50 to 60 in good health and CMV-seronegative.

J is TRBJ2-1 and V is TRBV9; weak D call: TRBD2 (6 bases). Per germline, CDR1 SGDLS and CDR2 YYNGEE. Trimming stripped 4 bases from V and 0 bases from J, with 11 bases between. The CDR3 has 15 residues. CDR3 amino acids: CASSLEGGSYNEQFF. For the CDR3, the DNA is TGTGCCAGCAGCCTAGAGGGAGGCTCCTACAATGAGCAGTTCTTC.

The genes are TRBV6-5 and TRBJ2-3; 9 nucleotides align to TRBD1. Losses at the gene ends were 4 bases for V and 2 bases for J; bases not matched to a gene: 7. Per the germline V gene, CDR1 is MNHEY and CDR2 is SVGAGI. The CDR3 runs 16 residues. CDR3 in amino acids: CASSSGTGIHTDTQYF. CDR3 in DNA: TGTGCCAGCAGTTCCGGGACAGGGATCCACACAGATACGCAGTATTTT.

This clone was recorded only once. The rearrangement links TRBV14 to TRBJ1-1; the match to TRBD1 covers 8 bases. This CDR3 is 15 amino acids long. The V gene's germline CDR1 is SGHDN and CDR2 FVKESK. V gave up 4 bases and J gave up 5 bases; unmatched junction bases: 9. As DNA, the CDR3 is TGTGCCAGCAGCCTAGGGACAGGCCTGAGAACTGAAGCTTTCTTT. This encodes CASSLGTGLRTEAFF.

V and J are TRBV2 and TRBJ1-1, with 7 bases aligning to TRBD1. The CDR3 is made up of 13 amino acids. Germline V gene data show CDR1 as SNHLY and CDR2 as FYNNEI. J lost 1 base, V lost 10 bases, and 6 bases had no gene match. DNA for the CDR3: TGTGCCATAGGGGACAGCAAGAACACTGAAGCTTTCTTT. Its translation: CAIGDSKNTEAFF.

The J gene is TRBJ1-6, the V gene TRBV4-3; D is perhaps TRBD1 (6 bases). Trimming shortened V by 1 base and J by 9 bases, and 13 bases separated the two germline ends. Per the germline V gene, CDR1 is LGHNA and CDR2 is YSLEER. This CDR3 has 15 amino acids. In nucleotides, the CDR3 is TGCGCCAGCAGCCAAGTAGGGGGGGTTGGTTCACCCCTCCACTTT. Translating gives CASSQVGGVGSPLHF.

This sequence joins TRBV5-1 and TRBJ2-7; 15 bases map to TRBD2. In germline, CDR1 is SGHRS, CDR2 YFSETQ. Trimming removed 4 bases from V and 9 bases from J; junction bases left unmatched: 11. The CDR3 has 16 amino acids. The CDR3 is CASSREGLAGGPGQYF. The CDR3 coding sequence is TGCGCCAGCAGCCGGGAAGGACTAGCGGGAGGGCCGGGGCAGTACTTC.

This clone has more than one count but fewer than ten. CDR3 residues: CASSLDAAGLNTDTQYF. In nucleotides, the CDR3 is TGTGCCAGCAGCTTAGACGCAGCGGGACTCAACACAGATACGCAGTATTTT. The gene calls are TRBV11-2 and TRBJ2-3; 7 nucleotides line up with TRBD2. The V gene's germline CDR1 is SGHAT and CDR2 FQNNGV. The V gene end was trimmed by 0 bases and the J gene end by 2 bases; junction bases not matched to a gene: 8. This CDR3 is built from 17 residues.

The J gene is TRBJ1-2, the V gene TRBV7-2, with 9 bases aligning to TRBD1. This CDR3 is built from 15 residues. The V gene end was trimmed by 0 bases and the J gene end by 5 bases; junction bases not matched to a gene: 4. Germline V lookup: CDR1 SGHTA, CDR2 FQGNSA. The chain's CDR3 is CASSLAGTGSYGYTF. CDR3 bases: TGTGCCAGCAGCTTAGCCGGGACAGGGAGTTATGGCTACACCTTC.

The chain carries TRBV6-5 and TRBJ2-7; 11 bases line up with TRBD1. This CDR3 has 15 residues. Germline loops: CDR1 MNHEY, CDR2 SVGAGI. Trimming took 0 bases from V and 7 from J; bases not matched to a gene: 5. The chain's CDR3 is CASSYSGTGGWEQYF. The DNA for the CDR3 is TGTGCCAGCAGTTACTCGGGGACAGGGGGTTGGGAGCAGTACTTC.

The chain combines TRBV2 with TRBJ2-7; D uncertain. The CDR3 sequence is 15 residues long. Trimming left V 5 bases short and J 4 bases short, with 18 bases between. Looked up from germline, CDR1 is SNHLY and CDR2 is FYNNEI. This CDR3 reads CASSIQLVAKYEQYF. The CDR3, as DNA: TGTGCCAGCAGTATTCAGCTAGTCGCCAAATACGAGCAGTACTTC.

The count of this clone is one. The V gene is TRBV30, the J gene TRBJ1-5; the D is unclear. Germline V gene lookup returns CDR1 GTSNPN and CDR2 SVGIG (reference sequence). The V gene lost 1 base and the J gene lost 3 bases, with 7 bases spanning the gap. The CDR3 is made up of 13 amino acids. CDR3 DNA sequence: TGTGCCTGGAGTGACAGTTACAATCAGCCCCAGCATTTT. Encoded protein: CAWSDSYNQPQHF. The full variable domain, rest sourced from reference TRBV30 and TRBJ1-5, is SQTIHQWPATLVQPVGSPLSLECTVEGTSNPNLYWYRQAAGRGLQLLFYSVGIGQISSEVPQNLSASRPQDRQFILSSKKLLLSDSGFYLCAWSDSYNQPQHFGDGTRLSIL.

This clone was seen a handful of times. This chain connects TRBV14 to TRBJ2-7; possible D gene TRBD1, 5 bases. Trimming removed 3 bases at V and 7 bases at J, with 13 bases between. Germline CDR1 and CDR2: SGHDN and FVKESK. This CDR3 comprises 13 residues. The CDR3 loop reads CASSHLGAWEQYF. CDR3 nucleotides: TGTGCCAGCAGCCACCTAGGGGCTTGGGAGCAGTACTTC. Full variable domain (outside the CDR3, taken from reference TRBV14 and TRBJ2-7): EAGVTQFPSHSVIEKGQTVTLRCDPISGHDNLYWYRRVMGKEIKFLLHFVKESKQDESGMPNNRFLAERTGGTYSTLKVQPAELEDSGVYFCASSHLGAWEQYFGPGTRLTVT.

This clone has only a few counts. V usage is TRBV4-1 and J usage is TRBJ2-1, with a weak D call TRBD2 (7 bases). Germline CDR1 MGHRA, CDR2 YSYEKL. This CDR3 spans 18 amino acids. Trimming took off 2 bases at V and 4 bases at J, with 21 bases between the two ends. CDR3: CASSQPPVLGGGYNEQFF. The CDR3 DNA is TGCGCCAGCAGCCAACCCCCAGTGCTAGGGGGGGGGTACAATGAGCAGTTCTTC.

This rearrangement joins TRBV5-6 to TRBJ1-6; D gene uncertain. Trimming took off 2 bases at V and 9 bases at J, with 6 bases between the two ends. In germline, CDR1 is SGHDT, CDR2 YYEEEE. CDR3 length: 12 amino acids. CDR3 DNA sequence: TGTGCCAGCAGCTTTACTATTTCACCCCTCCACTTT. It specifies CASSFTISPLHF.

This chain joins TRBV7-3 and TRBJ1-2; tentatively, D is TRBD1 (5 bases). The CDR3 runs to 14 residues. In germline, CDR1 is SGHTA, CDR2 FQGTGA. The V gene lost 4 bases and the J gene lost 6 bases, with 15 bases spanning the gap. The CDR3 here is CASSYRGGGDGYTF. Written as DNA, the CDR3 is TGTGCCAGCAGCTATCGTGGGGGAGGAGATGGCTACACCTTC.

This clone was seen just once. The chain joins TRBV7-6 to TRBJ2-5, with 8 bases identical to TRBD2. CDR3 length: 15 amino acids. V gave up 7 bases and J gave up 5 bases; unmatched junction bases: 12. Germline CDR1 is SGHVS and CDR2 is FNYEAQ. CDR3 bases: TGTGCCAGCACCCCCGGGGGGGGGAGGCGGGAGACCCAGTACTTC. Protein sequence: CASTPGGGRRETQYF.

This clone was observed a few times. The V call is TRBV2, the J call TRBJ2-1, with D maybe TRBD2 (5 bases). CDR3 length: 14 amino acids. CDR1 is SNHLY and CDR2 is FYNNEI in the germline V gene. Deletions cut 5 bases from V and 0 bases from J, with 8 bases between. CDR3: CASSRSGSYNEQFF. CDR3 in DNA: TGTGCCAGCAGTAGAAGCGGCTCCTACAATGAGCAGTTCTTC.